One and the same sample provided the 7 T cell receptor beta chains below, sequenced in a study of blood T cell repertoires in COVID-19. Here immunoSEQ multiplex PCR was the method, and the copy in TCRdb shows in-frame clones only, minus some. This sample has some 490,000 clones, with around nine tenths found just once. The specimen was PBMCs or T cells enriched from blood (not recorded which). These receptors all stem from a woman aged 55-69 years who had recovered from COVID-19.

This clone has more than one count but fewer than ten. The chain joins TRBV7-9 to TRBJ1-5; D remains unclear. Per the germline V gene, CDR1 is SEHNR and CDR2 is FQNEAQ (reference sequence). The V gene lost 0 bases and the J gene lost 3 bases, with 3 bases spanning the gap. This CDR3 region has 13 residues. CDR3 protein: CASSLANNQPQHF. As DNA, the CDR3 is TGTGCCAGCAGCTTAGCCAACAATCAGCCCCAGCATTTT.

J is TRBJ1-2 and V is TRBV2, with a possible D match to TRBD1 (5 bases). CDR3 size: 13 residues. The germline V gene has CDR1 SNHLY and CDR2 FYNNEI. V lost 5 bases and J 4 bases, leaving 11 bases between the germline ends. The CDR3 bases are TGTGCCAGCAGTATTCAGGGTAGCTATGGCTACACCTTC. It is translated as CASSIQGSYGYTF.

This rearrangement joins TRBV9 to TRBJ1-2, with TRBD1 as a possible D gene (6 bases). This CDR3 spans 15 amino acids. Germline V gene data show CDR1 as SGDLS and CDR2 as YYNGEE. V lost 0 bases, J lost 3 bases, and 12 bases lay in between. CDR3 bases: TGTGCCAGCAGCGTAGGGAGTCAGGGGTACTATGGCTACACCTTC. Its translation: CASSVGSQGYYGYTF.

The chain couples TRBV7-2 to TRBJ1-6; the match to TRBD1 covers 7 bases. In germline, CDR1 is SGHTA, CDR2 FQGNSA. The CDR3 runs 15 residues. J lost 10 bases, V lost 1 base, and 7 bases had no gene match. CDR3 residues: CASSLVEDRYSPLHF. CDR3 DNA: TGTGCCAGCAGCTTAGTCGAGGACAGGTACTCACCCCTCCACTTT.

The genes are TRBV5-1 and TRBJ1-4; D is perhaps TRBD1 (5 bases). Trimming took off 4 bases at V and 6 bases at J, with 16 bases between the two ends. Germline V gene lookup returns CDR1 SGHRS and CDR2 YFSETQ. The CDR3 contains 15 residues. The CDR3 sequence is CASSPLAGGDEKLFF. The CDR3 coding sequence is TGCGCCAGCAGCCCTTTGGCGGGAGGGGATGAAAAACTGTTTTTT.

This clone was observed a few times. This sequence joins TRBV2 and TRBJ2-7, with D perhaps matching TRBD1 (6 bases). With 2 bases removed from V and 2 bases from J, the gap between germline ends came to 16 bases. This CDR3 contains 16 residues. The germline CDR1 and CDR2 sequences are SNHLY and FYNNEI. CDR3 protein: CASSEQGFLPTYEQYF. In nucleotides, the CDR3 is TGTGCCAGCAGTGAACAGGGGTTCCTACCTACCTACGAGCAGTACTTC.

The V and J genes are TRBV5-5 and TRBJ1-3; 7 bases line up with TRBD1. Per the germline V gene, CDR1 is SGHKS and CDR2 is YYEKEE (reference sequence). Trimming at V came to 4 bases and at J to 2 bases, leaving 3 bases not matched to a gene. CDR3 size: 14 residues. The CDR3 reads CASSPGTAGNTIYF. CDR3 nucleotide sequence: TGTGCCAGCAGCCCGGGGACAGCTGGAAACACCATATATTTT.